The clone carrying this TCR beta chain was detected a few times. The record originates from a study of T cells after yellow fever vaccination. Background on the study: Some fractions had low cell numbers, and these were prepared with SMART-Seq v4 Ultra Low Input.

Conversion of TCR transcripts into cDNA relied on 5'RACE template switching, which added a universal primer site and UMIs. MiXCR, applied by TCRdb to the 5' RACE reads, yields one record per CDR3 protein. The data show about 320,000 distinct CDR3 sequences, 9.5% to 12% seen once. Source: CD4+ T cells sorted from PBMCs, taken 45 days after the yellow fever booster vaccination. The clonotype comes from a young man who received the YFV17D yellow fever vaccine.

CDR3: CASSFSTSTNEKLFF. As DNA, the CDR3 is TGCGCCAGCAGCTTCTCAACGTCAACTAATGAAAAACTGTTTTTT. This chain uses TRBV5-1 with TRBJ1-4, with unresolved D. This CDR3 has 15 residues. Per the germline V gene, CDR1 is SGHRS and CDR2 is YFSETQ. With 2 bases removed from V and 0 bases from J, the gap between germline ends came to 8 bases.